This T cell receptor (beta chain) was recorded in a study of blood T cells in healthy people across ages. Germline assignment: CDR1 SQVTM and CDR2 ANQGSEA. The CDR3 consists of 15 residues. V trimming: 0 bases; J trimming: 7 bases; junction bases outside the gene matches: 5. This clonotype was detected many times. Next came a second PCR, run for about 7 to 12 cycles, which used a sample-barcoded 5' primer along with a J-beta primer mix. TCRdb processed the 5' RACE reads anew with MiXCR; each CDR3 protein has one entry. Of some 900,000 distinct CDR3 sequences listed, around 46% are singletons. Sequencing input: blood. This clonotype was sampled from a man aged 25-45 years in good health. The chain joins TRBV29-1 to TRBJ2-1; 11 bases agree with TRBD2. The CDR3 sequence: CSVEDSGGARNEQFF. Written as DNA, the CDR3 is TGCAGCGTTGAAGATAGCGGGGGGGCTAGAAATGAGCAGTTCTTC.